These 9 T cell receptor beta chains were all obtained from the same sample, sequenced in a study of T cells in Graves' hyperthyroidism and ophthalmopathy. Researchers amplified the TCR beta CDR3 regions from RNA transcripts. The primer set for the first-round RT-PCR of the TCR CDR3 was HTBI. TCRdb reprocessed the multiplex PCR reads via MiXCR and lists one record per CDR3 protein. Of nearly 750,000 distinct CDR3 sequences in the sample, about a third were seen once. Sequenced: blood. All receptors derive from a woman aged 40 to 50 with Graves' hyperthyroidism.

This clonotype was counted between two and nine times. CDR3 amino acids: CASSLSTGGGELFF. DNA for the CDR3: TGTGCCAGCAGCTTAAGCACAGGGGGCGGGGAGCTGTTTTTT. The chain employs TRBV7-8 and TRBJ2-2; 8 positions match TRBD1. Germline V gene sequence: CDR1 SGHVS, CDR2 FQNEAQ. The CDR3 has 14 amino acids. J lost 7 bases, V lost 2 bases, and 3 bases had no gene match. The full variable domain, its missing parts supplied by reference TRBV7-8 and TRBJ2-2, is GAGVSQSPRYKVAKRGQDVALRCDPISGHVSLFWYQQALGQGPEFLTYFQNEAQLDKSGLPSDRFFAERPEGSVSTLKIQRTQQEDSAVYLCASSLSTGGGELFFGEGSRLTVL.

This clonotype was picked up a small number of times. This sequence joins TRBV24-1 and TRBJ2-3; 7 bases map to TRBD2. J lost 2 bases, V lost 1 base, and 5 bases had no gene match. This CDR3 spans 16 amino acids. The germline V gene encodes CDR1 KGHDR and CDR2 SFDVKD. The CDR3: CATSDFKRGDTDTQYF. Here the CDR3 DNA reads TGTGCCACCAGTGATTTCAAACGGGGGGACACAGATACGCAGTATTTT.

Here the CDR3 reads CASSFYPRGGNQPQHF. The CDR3 DNA sequence: TGTGCCAGCAGTTTCTACCCGCGGGGTGGCAATCAGCCCCAGCATTTT. This rearrangement joins TRBV27 to TRBJ1-5; no clear D. In germline, CDR1 is MNHEY, CDR2 SMNVEV (reference sequence). The CDR3 has 16 residues. Trimming removed 3 bases from V and 2 bases from J, with 14 bases in between.

The sample holds a few counts of this clonotype. This rearrangement joins TRBV6-6 to TRBJ1-6; unclear D gene. The CDR3 sequence is 15 residues long. Germline CDR1 is MNHNY and CDR2 is SVGAGI (reference sequence). V lost 0 bases to trimming and J lost 8 bases, with 11 bases between them. CDR3: CASSYSIPDHSPLHF. CDR3 in DNA: TGTGCCAGCAGTTACTCGATTCCCGACCATTCACCCCTCCACTTT.

The V gene is TRBV19, the J gene TRBJ2-7; perhaps TRBD2 as D (7 bases). Trimming removed 7 bases at V and 0 bases at J, with 13 bases between. Germline CDR1 is LNHDA and CDR2 is SQIVND (reference sequence). The CDR3 consists of 14 residues. The CDR3 sequence is CASKGGTYSYEQYF. In DNA form, the CDR3 reads TGTGCCAGTAAGGGGGGGACGTACTCCTACGAGCAGTACTTC.

In regard to this clonotype: This may be a read error, as it is one base from a much larger clone. The V gene is TRBV20-1, the J gene TRBJ2-5; D possibly corresponds to TRBD2 (6 bases). The CDR3 totals 14 residues. CDR1 is DFQATT and CDR2 is SNEGSKA in the germline V gene (reference sequence). CDR3 DNA sequence: TGCAGTGCTAGAGGGGAGACTAGGGGAGAGACCCGGTACTTC. This gives the protein CSARGETRGETRYF.

V gene TRBV5-6 combines with J gene TRBJ2-7; TRBD2 matches 8 bases. Trimming at V came to 8 bases and at J to 1 base, leaving 5 bases not matched to a gene. The CDR3 has 13 amino acids. From germline, CDR1 is SGHDT and CDR2 YYEEEE. This CDR3 reads CASERESSYEQYF. CDR3 in DNA: TGTGCCAGTGAGCGGGAGTCTTCCTACGAGCAGTACTTC. Combining the CDR3 with reference TRBV5-6 and TRBJ2-7 gives the whole variable domain DAGVTQSPTHLIKTRGQQVTLRCSPKSGHDTVSWYQQALGQGPQFIFQYYEEEERQRGNFPDRFSGHQFPNYSSELNVNALLLGDSALYLCASERESSYEQYFGPGTRLTVT.

Remarks on this clonotype: The CDR3 ends on some other residue instead of the conserved phenylalanine or tryptophan, so this is likely a read error. V and J are TRBV10-3 and TRBJ2-7, with a tentative D call TRBD1 (6 bases). V shed 10 bases and J shed 4 bases, with 14 bases lying between them. Germline V lookup: CDR1 ENHRY, CDR2 SYGVKD. This CDR3 is built from 12 residues. The CDR3 DNA reads TGTGCCAGCAGCGTACAGGGTTACGAGCAGTACCTC. It codes for CASSVQGYEQYL.

The CDR3 bases are TGCGCCAGCAGCACCTTGACAGGGAACACCGGGGAGCTGTTTTTT. Translated: CASSTLTGNTGELFF. J is TRBJ2-2 and V is TRBV5-1, with a possible D match to TRBD1 (6 bases). The CDR3 contains 15 residues. Trimming left V 4 bases short and J 1 base short, with 11 bases between. Germline CDR1 reads SGHRS; CDR2 reads YFSETQ.